The TCR beta chain under discussion was sequenced for a study of blood T cells in healthy people across ages. A second PCR of 7 to 11 cycles used a sample-barcoded 5' primer and a J-beta primer mix. TCRdb ran MiXCR on the 5' RACE reads and lists one entry per CDR3 protein. There are approximately 800,000 distinct CDR3 sequences in the sample; more than 20% occur only once, and approximately 4% lies in the top ten. V was trimmed by 8 bases and J by 6 bases, leaving 18 bases between them. This CDR3 contains 13 residues. Per the germline V gene, CDR1 is DFQATT and CDR2 is SNEGSKA (reference sequence). Another study also made use of these data, one on T cells of mothers and their children. As that report states: For unrelated pairs as for related ones, thymic selection shapes TCR recombination output similarly.

The rearrangement uses TRBV20-1 and TRBJ2-3; the D gene is possibly TRBD1 (5 bases). This TCR came from a boy aged 5-17 years in good health. The sequenced sample consisted of blood. This CDR3 is CSPSQGRADTQYF. The CDR3 DNA follows: TGCAGTCCCAGCCAGGGTCGGGCGGATACGCAGTATTTT.